The 10 T cell receptor beta chains in this list originate from one sample, sequenced in a study of blood T cell repertoires in COVID-19. Profiled with immunoSEQ multiplex PCR; TCRdb holds only in-frame clones, not every one. The sample lists about 65,000 clones; 75% to 85% were seen once. Sequencing was done on a sample of peripheral blood. These receptors came from an elderly man with acute or convalescent COVID-19.

This chain uses TRBV4-1 with TRBJ2-3; 11 nucleotides agree with TRBD1. The junction had 1 base not matched to a gene; V was cut back by 4 bases and J by 1 base. This CDR3 has 15 residues. Germline V gene data show CDR1 as MGHRA and CDR2 as YSYEKL. CDR3 amino acids: CASSPGQGGTDTQYF. The CDR3 nucleotides are TGCGCCAGCAGCCCGGGACAGGGGGGCACAGATACGCAGTATTTT.

The chain couples TRBV5-1 to TRBJ2-7; 10 nucleotides align to TRBD2. The CDR3 covers 14 residues. Germline V CDR1 and CDR2: SGHRS, YFSETQ. The junction had 8 bases not matched to a gene; V was cut back by 4 bases and J by 7 bases. In DNA form, the CDR3 reads TGCGCCAGCAGCCCGGGGACAGCGGGAGGGGAGCAGTACTTC. Encoded protein: CASSPGTAGGEQYF.

This clone was seen once. This rearrangement joins TRBV2 to TRBJ1-1, with D tentatively TRBD1 (6 bases). The ends were cut back, 1 base at V and 4 bases at J, with 13 bases in the middle. Per germline, CDR1 SNHLY and CDR2 FYNNEI. The CDR3 sequence is 15 residues long. CDR3 region: CASSEGAGAPTEAFF. The CDR3 bases are TGTGCCAGCAGTGAAGGAGCAGGGGCCCCCACTGAAGCTTTCTTT.

The chain has TRBV29-1 and TRBJ1-2, with 9 bases identical to TRBD1. This CDR3 is 13 amino acids long. After removal of 6 bases from V and 3 bases from J, the junction contained 5 bases not matched to a gene. The germline V gene encodes CDR1 SQVTM and CDR2 ANQGSEA. The CDR3 DNA reads TGCAGCGTAGGACAGGGGAAATACTATGGCTACACCTTC. Its protein product is CSVGQGKYYGYTF.

The rearrangement uses TRBV5-1 and TRBJ1-5; perhaps TRBD1 as D (5 bases). Germline CDR1 reads SGHRS; CDR2 reads YFSETQ. Trimming removed 4 bases from V and 6 bases from J, with 17 bases in between. The length of the CDR3 is 15 residues. CDR3 sequence (DNA): TGCGCCAGCAGCCCTACGGGGGGAGGAGGTCAGCCCCAGCATTTT. Amino acid sequence: CASSPTGGGGQPQHF.

The chain has TRBV30 and TRBJ2-7; TRBD2 aligns across 7 bases. The CDR3 has 12 amino acids. The V segment lost 3 bases and the J segment 6 bases; nucleotides outside the gene matches: 5. Germline V gene data show CDR1 as GTSNPN and CDR2 as SVGIG (reference sequence). CDR3 nucleotides: TGTGCCTGGAGGCTGGGGGGGGGCGAGCAGTACTTC. This encodes CAWRLGGGEQYF. The whole variable domain, filled in from reference TRBV30 and TRBJ2-7, reads SQTIHQWPATLVQPVGSPLSLECTVEGTSNPNLYWYRQAAGRGLQLLFYSVGIGQISSEVPQNLSASRPQDRQFILSSKKLLLSDSGFYLCAWRLGGGEQYFGPGTRLTVT.

This clone occurred a few times. This chain links TRBV4-2 with TRBJ1-1; 7 bases agree with TRBD1. CDR1 LGHNA and CDR2 YNFKEQ come from the germline V gene. The CDR3 is 15 residues long. With 4 bases clipped from V and 1 base from J, the junction kept 6 bases outside the gene matches. The CDR3 loop reads CASSPWTGGNTEAFF. The CDR3, as DNA: TGTGCCAGCAGCCCGTGGACAGGCGGGAACACTGAAGCTTTCTTT.

This clone was seen a single time. This CDR3 is CASSGREGQPQHF. The CDR3, as DNA: TGCGCCAGCAGTGGCAGGGAGGGACAGCCCCAGCATTTT. This sequence joins TRBV10-2 and TRBJ1-5; D may be TRBD1 (5 bases). CDR3 length equals 13 residues. Trimming removed 4 bases from V and 7 bases from J, with 11 bases in between. Germline CDR1 is WSHSY and CDR2 is SAAADI.

The CDR3 reads CASSLGQGPIGETQYF. The DNA of the CDR3 is TGTGCCAGCAGCTTAGGACAGGGGCCAATCGGAGAGACCCAGTACTTC. This chain joins TRBV7-9 and TRBJ2-5; TRBD1 agrees at 8 bases. The trim removed 1 base at V and 4 bases at J, leaving 8 bases unmatched. The CDR3 is made up of 16 amino acids. The germline V gene has CDR1 SEHNR and CDR2 FQNEAQ (reference sequence).

The chain employs TRBV27 and TRBJ2-5; 9 nucleotides match TRBD1. The CDR3 has 13 amino acids. With 7 bases clipped from V and 3 bases from J, the junction kept 3 bases outside the gene matches. CDR1 and CDR2 from the germline V gene are MNHEY and SMNVEV (reference sequence). Written as DNA, the CDR3 is TGTGCCAGCACCAGACAGGGGGAAGAGACCCAGTACTTC. The encoded protein is CASTRQGEETQYF.